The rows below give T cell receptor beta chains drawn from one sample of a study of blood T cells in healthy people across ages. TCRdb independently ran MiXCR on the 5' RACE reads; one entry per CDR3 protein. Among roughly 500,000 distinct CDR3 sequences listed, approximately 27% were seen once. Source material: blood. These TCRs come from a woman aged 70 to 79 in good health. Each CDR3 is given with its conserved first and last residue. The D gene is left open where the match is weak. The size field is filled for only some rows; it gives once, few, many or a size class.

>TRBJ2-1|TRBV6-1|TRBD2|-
TGTGCCAGCAGTGAAGTAGCGGGGGGGCGTGATGAGCAGTTCTTC
CASSEVAGGRDEQFF
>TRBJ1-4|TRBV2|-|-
TGTGCCAGCAGTACCCAGGGGCTCCCTAATGAAAAACTGTTTTTT
CASSTQGLPNEKLFF
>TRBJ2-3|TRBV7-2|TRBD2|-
TGTGCCAGCAGCCCAGCGGGGACTAGCACAGATACGCAGTATTTT
CASSPAGTSTDTQYF
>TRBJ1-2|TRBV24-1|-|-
TGTGCCACCAGTGATTTAGGAGTTGACTACACCTTC
CATSDLGVDYTF
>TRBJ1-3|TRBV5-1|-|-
TGCGCCAGCAGCGCGGACGGCGGAGGAAACACCATATATTTT
CASSADGGGNTIYF
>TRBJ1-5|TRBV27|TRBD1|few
TGTGCCAGCAGTTCCTTAACAGGGGGAGGCAATCAGCCCCAGCATTTT
CASSSLTGGGNQPQHF
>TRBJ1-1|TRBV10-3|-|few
TGTGCCATCAGTGAGTCGCGGGGAACCACTGAAGCTTTCTTT
CAISESRGTTEAFF
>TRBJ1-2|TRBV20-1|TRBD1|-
TGCAGTGCTAGCCGGGACAGATACTATGGCTACACCTTC
CSASRDRYYGYTF
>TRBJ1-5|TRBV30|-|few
TGTGCCTGGACCCCCCTCCAGGGTAATGGGCAGCCCCAGCATTTT
CAWTPLQGNGQPQHF
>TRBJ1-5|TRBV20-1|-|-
TGCAGTGCCCTGCCCGGATATAGCAATCAGCCCCAGCATTTT
CSALPGYSNQPQHF
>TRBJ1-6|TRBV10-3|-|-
TGTGCCATCAGTGAATGGGCCCCACGGGATTCACCCCTCCACTTT
CAISEWAPRDSPLHF
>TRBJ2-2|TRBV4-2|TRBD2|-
TGTGCCAGCAGCCAGGCGGGGGGGTTTACCGGGGAGCTGTTTTTT
CASSQAGGFTGELFF
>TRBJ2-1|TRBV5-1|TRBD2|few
TGCGCCAGCTTACTAGCGGGGGACCACAATGAGCAGTTCTTC
CASLLAGDHNEQFF
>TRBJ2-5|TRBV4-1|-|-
TGCGCCAGCAGCCAACTTGAGTCCTGGGGGAAGGGAGAGACCCAGTACTTC
CASSQLESWGKGETQYF
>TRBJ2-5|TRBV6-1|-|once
TGTGCCAGCACTGAAGGGGAGACCCAGTACTTC
CASTEGETQYF
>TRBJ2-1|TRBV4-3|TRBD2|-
TGCGCCAGCAGCCAAGCGGGAGGAGCCTACAATGAGCAGTTCTTC
CASSQAGGAYNEQFF
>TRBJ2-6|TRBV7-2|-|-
TGTGCCAGCAGCCCGGGGACGGCTGGGGCCAACGTCCTGACTTTC
CASSPGTAGANVLTF
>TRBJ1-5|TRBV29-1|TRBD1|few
TGCAGCGCTACGACAGGGGGCTATCAGCCCCAGCATTTT
CSATTGGYQPQHF
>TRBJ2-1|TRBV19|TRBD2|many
TGTGCCAGTCAGAAGCGGGGGGAGAGCAATGAGCAGTTCTTC
CASQKRGESNEQFF